This TCR beta chain came from a study of blood T cell repertoires in COVID-19. Study-wide background: Specimens from acute and convalescent COVID-19 originated in the United States, Italy and Spain. Nucleic acid was either cDNA or gDNA, and it came from T cells, B-cell-depleted T cells, or PBMCs.

CDR1 and CDR2 from the germline V gene are MNHEY and SVGAGI. V was cut by 7 bases and J by 2 bases, with 14 bases left in between. This CDR3 has 14 residues. Seattle participants joined during active infection and were tracked over time. As handled by the study authors: Nucleated cell number was recorded as an estimate derived from reference gene primer amplification. Assay used: immunoSEQ multiplex PCR; TCRdb lists only in-frame clones, some missing. V, J and clone size derive from that table, while D and trimming were established from the DNA sequence. The sample carries 220,000 or so clones, 75% to 85% recorded once. This clone has a handful of counts.

The clonotype originates from a woman of 80 years or more with COVID-19, enrolled during active disease. The sequenced material came from peripheral blood. The chain recombines TRBV6-5 with TRBJ1-1, with TRBD1 as a possible D gene (6 bases). The CDR3 DNA reads TGTGCCAGCAAGCTCGACAGGATCAACACTGAAGCTTTCTTT. It specifies CASKLDRINTEAFF.